This T cell receptor beta chain derives from a study of blood T cells in healthy people across ages. Details on this clonotype: What it recognizes is unknown.

Primed by a sample-barcoded 5' primer and a J-beta primer mix, a second PCR proceeded for roughly 7 to 12 cycles. MiXCR was run by TCRdb on the 5' RACE reads, yielding one entry per CDR3 protein. The data show fewer than 1,200,000 distinct CDR3 sequences, with almost 25% seen just once and less than 0.85% held by the top ten. Overall study findings and caveats: TCR beta diversity, measured per million T cells, fell in a roughly linear way with age.

The CDR3 is 13 amino acids. The ends were cut back, 5 bases at V and 2 bases at J, with 12 bases in the middle. The germline gives CDR1 DFQATT, CDR2 SNEGSKA (reference sequence). These data also formed part of another study, on T cells of mothers and their children.

This clonotype was obtained from a girl aged 2-10 years in good health. The rearrangement links TRBV20-1 to TRBJ1-1; D call uncertain. Sequenced sample: blood. Here the CDR3 DNA reads TGCAGTGCTTGGCTTGGTAGAAACACTGAAGCTTTCTTT. This gives the protein CSAWLGRNTEAFF.